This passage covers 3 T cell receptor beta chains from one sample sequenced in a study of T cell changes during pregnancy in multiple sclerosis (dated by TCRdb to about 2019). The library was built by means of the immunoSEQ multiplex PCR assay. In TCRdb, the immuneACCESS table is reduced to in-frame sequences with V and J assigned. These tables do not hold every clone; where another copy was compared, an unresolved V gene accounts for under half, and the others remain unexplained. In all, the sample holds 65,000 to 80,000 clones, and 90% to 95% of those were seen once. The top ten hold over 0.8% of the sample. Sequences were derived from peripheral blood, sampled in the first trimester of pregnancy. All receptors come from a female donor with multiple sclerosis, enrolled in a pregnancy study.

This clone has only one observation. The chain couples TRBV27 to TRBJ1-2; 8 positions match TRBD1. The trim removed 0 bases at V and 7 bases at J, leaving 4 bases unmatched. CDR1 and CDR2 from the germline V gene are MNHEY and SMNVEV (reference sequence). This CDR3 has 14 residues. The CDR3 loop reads CASSLSARGLGYTF. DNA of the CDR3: TGTGCCAGCAGTTTATCGGCCAGGGGGCTTGGCTACACCTTC.

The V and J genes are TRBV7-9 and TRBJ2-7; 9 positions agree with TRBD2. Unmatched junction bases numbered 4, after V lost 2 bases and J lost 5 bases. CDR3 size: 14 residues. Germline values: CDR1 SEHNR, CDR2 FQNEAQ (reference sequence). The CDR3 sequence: CASSLTSGLNEQYF. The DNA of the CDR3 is TGTGCCAGCAGCTTAACTAGCGGGTTAAACGAGCAGTACTTC.

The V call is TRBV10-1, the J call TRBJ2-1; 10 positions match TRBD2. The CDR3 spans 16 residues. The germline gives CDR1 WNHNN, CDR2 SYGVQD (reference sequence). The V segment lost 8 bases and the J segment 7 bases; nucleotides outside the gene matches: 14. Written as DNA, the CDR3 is TGCGCCAGCCCTTACGGGAGCGGGGGGGCCAAAAATGAGCAGTTCTTC. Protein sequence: CASPYGSGGAKNEQFF.